The text below deals with one T cell receptor (beta chain). TCRdb's copy holds only in-frame clones and misses some; the assay was immunoSEQ multiplex PCR. Counted here are roughly 60,000 clones, 86% occurring once; the ten biggest clones make up 2.6%. The V and J ends lost 4 bases and 5 bases, in that order; junction bases with no gene match: 8. The CDR3 consists of 14 residues. CDR1 is SGHTA, CDR2 FQGNSA, per germline. The data belong to a study of OX40 agonist ivuxolimab in advanced cancers. About the research overall: Ivuxolimab doses were 0.01, 0.1, 0.3, 1.5, 3 or 10 mg/kg every 2 weeks. Partial responses were recorded for three patients, including one with hepatocellular carcinoma and two with cutaneous melanoma.

Source: CD4+ or CD8+ T cells sorted from blood, taken in a trial of the OX40 agonist ivuxolimab. The chain carries TRBV7-2 and TRBJ2-7; 7 nucleotides agree with TRBD2. The clonotype comes from an adult with an advanced solid tumor such as melanoma, head and neck, liver or kidney cancer. CDR3 sequence: CASSSRTSRHEQYF. The CDR3 region has the DNA TGTGCCAGCAGCTCGAGGACTAGTAGGCACGAGCAGTACTTC. The full variable domain, with the rest looked up from reference TRBV7-2 and TRBJ2-7, is GAGVSQSPSNKVTEKGKDVELRCDPISGHTALYWYRQSLGQGLEFLIYFQGNSAPDKSGLPSDRFSAERTGGSVSTLTIQRTQQEDSAVYLCASSSRTSRHEQYFGPGTRLTVT.